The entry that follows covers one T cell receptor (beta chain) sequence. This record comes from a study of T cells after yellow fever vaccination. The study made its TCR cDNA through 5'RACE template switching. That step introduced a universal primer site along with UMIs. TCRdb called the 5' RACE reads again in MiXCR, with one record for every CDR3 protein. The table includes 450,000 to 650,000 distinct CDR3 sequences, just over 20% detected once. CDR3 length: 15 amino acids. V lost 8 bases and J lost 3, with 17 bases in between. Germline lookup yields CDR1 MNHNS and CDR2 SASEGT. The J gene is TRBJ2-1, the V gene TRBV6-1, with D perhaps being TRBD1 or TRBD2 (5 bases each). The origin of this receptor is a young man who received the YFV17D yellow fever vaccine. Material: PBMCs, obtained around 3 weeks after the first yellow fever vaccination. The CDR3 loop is CASQALGVNYNEQFF. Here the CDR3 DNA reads TGTGCCAGCCAAGCACTGGGGGTAAACTACAATGAGCAGTTCTTC.